Below are 6 T cell receptor beta chains sequenced from a single sample in a study of shared clonotypes between healthy human individuals. Generated by immunoSEQ multiplex PCR, the TCRdb table keeps only in-frame clones and is missing some. Altogether 600,000 to 750,000 clones are present, around 70% being singletons, with the ten largest covering about 1.7%. Source material: memory CD4+ T cells sorted from blood. Noted subset: CD45RA-negative fraction. All receptors derive from a woman aged 30 to 39 in good health.

V gene TRBV25-1 combines with J gene TRBJ2-5, with TRBD1 as a possible D gene (5 bases). The length of the CDR3 is 15 residues. Trimming pared 3 bases from V and 7 bases from J, leaving 18 bases between. The V gene's germline CDR1 is MGHDK and CDR2 SYGVNS. In DNA, the CDR3 is TGTGCCAGCAGTGATCAAACAGGAACAACCAGGACCCAGTACTTC. Translation: CASSDQTGTTRTQYF.

Details on this clone: It may be a read error: a sequence one base away is much more abundant. J is TRBJ1-2 and V is TRBV28; D call uncertain. Germline V CDR1 and CDR2: MDHEN, SYDVKM. The CDR3 has 12 residues. The V and J ends lost 1 base and 4 bases respectively, with 4 bases between them. As DNA, the CDR3 is TGTGCCAGCAGTTTATCCAGCTATGGCTACACCTTC. Encoded protein: CASSLSSYGYTF.

The chain combines TRBV10-3 with TRBJ1-5, with TRBD1 matching 8 bases. J lost 6 bases, V lost 8 bases, and 9 bases had no gene match. Germline V gives CDR1 ENHRY, CDR2 SYGVKD. This CDR3 has 14 residues. The CDR3 nucleotides read TGTGCCATCGCTGCTGGACAGGGCAGTCAGCCCCAGCATTTT. It yields the protein CAIAAGQGSQPQHF.

V gene TRBV11-2 combines with J gene TRBJ2-1; 7 positions match TRBD2. Germline V gives CDR1 SGHAT, CDR2 FQNNGV. The CDR3 runs 17 residues. V was pared by 2 bases and J by 10 bases, with 17 bases of the junction left unmatched. CDR3 sequence: CASSLYDVRAGVDEQFF. The CDR3 DNA follows: TGTGCCAGCAGCTTATATGACGTTCGGGCGGGAGTGGACGAGCAGTTCTTC.

The rearrangement links TRBV18 to TRBJ1-3, with 9 bases aligning to TRBD1. The CDR3 loop spans 14 amino acids. CDR1 and CDR2 (germline): KGHSH, LQKENI. V shed 5 bases, J shed 4 bases, and the junction held 3 bases outside the gene matches. CDR3 sequence (DNA): TGTGCCAGCTCATGGACAGGGGACGGAAACACCATATATTTT. Residues: CASSWTGDGNTIYF.

The CDR3 DNA sequence: TGTGCCAGCAGTGAAGGGTCCTCAGGGAGCTCCTACAATGAGCAGTTCTTC. It translates to CASSEGSSGSSYNEQFF. The chain couples TRBV6-1 to TRBJ2-1; D tentatively fits TRBD1 or TRBD2 (5 bases each). The CDR3 runs 17 residues. The V and J ends lost 1 base and 0 bases respectively, with 13 bases between them. In germline, CDR1 is MNHNS, CDR2 SASEGT.